This T cell receptor beta chain was recorded in a study of blood T cell repertoires in COVID-19. The V gene end was trimmed by 4 bases and the J gene end by 6 bases; junction bases not matched to a gene: 13. The CDR3 length is 16 residues. The V gene's germline CDR1 is SGHDT and CDR2 YYEEEE. As processed by the authors: From reference gene primer amplification, estimates of nucleated cell counts were derived. The method was immunoSEQ multiplex PCR; TCRdb's version includes in-frame clones alone and lacks a portion of them. That table furnishes V, J and clone size, whereas the DNA furnished D and trimming. This table has roughly 260,000 clones, about 90% appearing once.

The chain combines TRBV5-6 with TRBJ1-2; 9 bases agree with TRBD1. Material: peripheral blood. The sequence was obtained from a woman between 45 and 60 years old with acute or convalescent COVID-19. CDR3 sequence: CASSTIRDRDGDGYTF. DNA of the CDR3: TGTGCCAGCAGCACGATCCGGGACAGGGACGGGGATGGCTACACCTTC.